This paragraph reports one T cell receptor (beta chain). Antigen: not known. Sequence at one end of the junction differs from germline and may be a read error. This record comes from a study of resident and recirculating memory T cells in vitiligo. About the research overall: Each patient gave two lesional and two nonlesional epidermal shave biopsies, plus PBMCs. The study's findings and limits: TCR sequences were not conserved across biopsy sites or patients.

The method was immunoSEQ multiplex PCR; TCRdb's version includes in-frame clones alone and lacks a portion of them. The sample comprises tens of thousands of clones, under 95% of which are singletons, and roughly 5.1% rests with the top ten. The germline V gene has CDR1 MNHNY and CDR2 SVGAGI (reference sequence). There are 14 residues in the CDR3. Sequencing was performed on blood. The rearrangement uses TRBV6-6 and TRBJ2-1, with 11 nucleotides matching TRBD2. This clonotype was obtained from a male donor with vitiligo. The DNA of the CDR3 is TGTGCCAGCAGCCGAACTTTAGCGGGAGGGCCTTTTATCTTC. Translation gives CASSRTLAGGPFIF.